The 18 T cell receptor beta chains reported below all come from one sample, sequenced in a study of cytomegalovirus exposure and HLA in healthy donors. PCR was performed using 60 Vbeta and 13 Jbeta primers. Generated by immunoSEQ multiplex PCR, the TCRdb table keeps only in-frame clones and is missing some. This table holds under 200,000 clones, around 80% found once. The specimen sequenced was PBMCs. These receptors were obtained from a man aged 35-49 years in good health and CMV-seronegative.

The chain couples TRBV5-8 to TRBJ1-5; 9 bases agree with TRBD1. Per germline, CDR1 SGHTS and CDR2 YDEGEE. CDR3 length: 15 amino acids. The trim removed 4 bases at V and 4 bases at J, leaving 6 bases unmatched. Here the CDR3 reads CASSLGDRVNQPQHF. CDR3 nucleotides: TGTGCCAGCAGCCTGGGGGACAGGGTAAATCAGCCCCAGCATTTT.

The chain is built from TRBV2 and TRBJ1-4; D is uncertain. V lost 1 base, J lost 8 bases, and 8 bases lay in between. In germline, CDR1 is SNHLY, CDR2 FYNNEI. The CDR3 extends over 13 amino acids. CDR3 in DNA: TGTGCCAGCAGTGAAGTTGGACTGGAAAAACTGTTTTTT. It codes for CASSEVGLEKLFF.

This clone has just a few counts. The chain links TRBV6-5 to TRBJ1-1; 8 nucleotides line up with TRBD1. The germline V gene encodes CDR1 MNHEY and CDR2 SVGAGI. Trimming removed 5 bases from V and 2 bases from J; junction bases left unmatched: 7. The CDR3 extends over 15 amino acids. DNA for the CDR3: TGTGCCAGCAGTACGACAGGGGATGGTAACACTGAAGCTTTCTTT. Its translation is CASSTTGDGNTEAFF.

V and J are TRBV6-4 and TRBJ2-1, with D unclear. CDR1 and CDR2 (germline): MRHNA, SNTAGT. The CDR3 contains 15 residues. V was clipped by 3 bases and J by 0 bases, with 9 bases between them. This CDR3 is CASSDWASSYNEQFF. Written as DNA, the CDR3 is TGTGCCAGCAGTGATTGGGCAAGCTCCTACAATGAGCAGTTCTTC.

The J gene is TRBJ2-7, the V gene TRBV29-1; 8 bases fit TRBD1. The CDR3 is 13 residues long. With 4 bases clipped from V and 0 bases from J, the junction kept 2 bases outside the gene matches. The germline V gene encodes CDR1 SQVTM and CDR2 ANQGSEA. The CDR3 sequence is CSVGQGNSYEQYF. CDR3 coding DNA: TGCAGCGTTGGACAGGGGAACTCCTACGAGCAGTACTTC.

The table lists this clone with a count of one. J is TRBJ2-1 and V is TRBV19; the D gene is possibly TRBD2 (5 bases). V gave up 3 bases and J gave up 6 bases, with 15 bases separating them. This CDR3 is built from 15 residues. The germline V gene encodes CDR1 LNHDA and CDR2 SQIVND (reference sequence). The CDR3: CASSMNEGVVNEQFF. The CDR3 DNA is TGTGCCAGTAGTATGAACGAGGGAGTGGTCAATGAGCAGTTCTTC.

CDR3 coding DNA: TGTGCCAGCAGTTACTCGGAGGGTTTGTCTGGAAACACCATATATTTT. This encodes CASSYSEGLSGNTIYF. The rearrangement uses TRBV6-5 and TRBJ1-3, with unresolved D. The CDR3 is 16 amino acids. Between the trimmed V and J ends, which lost 0 bases and 1 base, there was a span of 10 bases. Looked up from germline, CDR1 is MNHEY and CDR2 is SVGAGI.

The chain joins TRBV29-1 to TRBJ2-1, with 8 bases that match TRBD2. Germline assignment: CDR1 SQVTM and CDR2 ANQGSEA. The V segment lost 0 bases and the J segment 3 bases; nucleotides outside the gene matches: 4. CDR3 size: 15 residues. Here the CDR3 reads CSVEDPSGGYNEQFF. CDR3 DNA: TGCAGCGTTGAAGATCCCAGCGGGGGCTACAATGAGCAGTTCTTC.

The chain carries TRBV6-6 and TRBJ2-7; D possibly corresponds to TRBD1 (5 bases). V was cut by 6 bases and J by 4 bases, with 13 bases left in between. The CDR3 contains 13 residues. CDR1 is MNHNY, CDR2 SVGAGI, per germline (reference sequence). The CDR3 loop reads CASSPPAGYEQYF. The CDR3 DNA is TGTGCCAGCAGCCCCCCGGCAGGGTACGAGCAGTACTTC.

V is TRBV7-9 and J is TRBJ2-5, with 7 bases identical to TRBD2. The J call could be wrong; TRBJ2-7 is a better fit for the DNA end. The CDR3 has 15 residues. Germline loops: CDR1 SEHNR, CDR2 FQNEAQ (reference sequence). CDR3 region: CASSPATSSAYEQYF. The CDR3 coding sequence is TGTGCCAGCAGCCCGGCGACTAGCTCGGCCTACGAGCAGTACTTC.

The chain combines TRBV5-1 with TRBJ2-3; a possible D gene is TRBD1 (6 bases). Germline V lookup: CDR1 SGHRS, CDR2 YFSETQ. The germline V and J ends were trimmed by 0 bases and 4 bases, with 12 bases remaining between them. The CDR3 totals 15 residues. CDR3 loop: CASSLEGQGPDTQYF. CDR3 in DNA: TGCGCCAGCAGCTTGGAGGGTCAGGGGCCAGATACGCAGTATTTT.

This chain connects TRBV28 to TRBJ2-4; no firm D call. V gave up 4 bases and J gave up 0 bases, with 19 bases separating them. In germline, CDR1 is MDHEN, CDR2 SYDVKM. This CDR3 is 18 amino acids long. CDR3 bases: TGTGCCAGCAGTTACAACCCTGGCAGATACCTAGCCAAAAACATTCAGTACTTC. It is translated as CASSYNPGRYLAKNIQYF.

V usage is TRBV5-1 and J usage is TRBJ1-1; D perhaps matches TRBD1 (5 bases). V was clipped by 4 bases and J by 2 bases, with 9 bases between them. Germline V lookup: CDR1 SGHRS, CDR2 YFSETQ. This CDR3 comprises 13 residues. CDR3 DNA sequence: TGCGCCAGCAGCCCCGGGGGAAACACTGAAGCTTTCTTT. Its translation is CASSPGGNTEAFF.

The chain combines TRBV4-3 with TRBJ2-7, with D possibly TRBD2 on 5 matching bases. Between the trimmed V and J ends, which lost 4 bases and 3 bases, there was a span of 10 bases. CDR1 is LGHNA and CDR2 is YSLEER in the germline V gene. The CDR3 runs 13 residues. The CDR3 reads CASSLGLFYEQYF. The DNA of the CDR3 is TGCGCCAGCAGCCTCGGACTCTTCTACGAGCAGTACTTC.

This chain uses TRBV7-8 with TRBJ2-1; TRBD2 matches 9 bases. Germline assignment: CDR1 SGHVS and CDR2 FQNEAQ. V was clipped by 4 bases and J by 8 bases; unmatched bases: 9. The CDR3 totals 15 residues. In nucleotides, the CDR3 is TGTGCCAGCAGCTCATTAGCGGGGGTCTTTGATGAGCAGTTCTTC. This codes for CASSSLAGVFDEQFF.

The chain has TRBV5-1 and TRBJ2-3, with TRBD2 identical over 10 bases. Germline V gene sequence: CDR1 SGHRS, CDR2 YFSETQ. This CDR3 comprises 16 residues. The trim removed 0 bases at V and 3 bases at J, leaving 4 bases unmatched. CDR3 in amino acids: CASSLDASGGTDTQYF. CDR3 DNA sequence: TGCGCCAGCAGCTTGGATGCTAGCGGGGGTACAGATACGCAGTATTTT.

This clone was observed once. The chain combines TRBV7-3 with TRBJ2-2, with TRBD2 matching over 14 bases. The trim removed 5 bases at V and 5 bases at J, leaving 1 base unmatched. The CDR3 totals 15 residues. In germline, CDR1 is SGHTA, CDR2 FQGTGA. CDR3 in amino acids: CASSRTSGRTGELFF. The CDR3 DNA sequence: TGTGCCAGCAGCCGGACTAGCGGGAGGACCGGGGAGCTGTTTTTT.

This sequence joins TRBV30 and TRBJ2-5; D is undetermined. V gave up 2 bases and J gave up 7 bases, with 11 bases separating them. The germline gives CDR1 GTSNPN, CDR2 SVGIG (reference sequence). This CDR3 is 12 amino acids long. This chain's CDR3 is CAWSPREVTQYF. The CDR3 nucleotides read TGTGCCTGGAGTCCACGAGAAGTGACCCAGTACTTC.